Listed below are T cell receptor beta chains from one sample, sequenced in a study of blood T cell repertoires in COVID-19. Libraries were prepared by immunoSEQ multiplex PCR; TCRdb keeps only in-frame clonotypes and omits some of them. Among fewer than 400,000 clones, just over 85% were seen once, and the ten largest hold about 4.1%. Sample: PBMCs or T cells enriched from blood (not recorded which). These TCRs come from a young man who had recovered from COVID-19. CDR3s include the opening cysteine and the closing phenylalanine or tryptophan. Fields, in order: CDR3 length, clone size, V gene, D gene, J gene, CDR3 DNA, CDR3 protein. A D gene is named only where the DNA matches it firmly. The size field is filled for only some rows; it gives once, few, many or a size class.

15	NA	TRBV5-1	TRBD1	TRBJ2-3	TGCGCCAGCAGCCCAACGGGACAGTTCACAGATACGCAGTATTTT	CASSPTGQFTDTQYF
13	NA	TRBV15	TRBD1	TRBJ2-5	TGTGCCACCAGCGGCAGCAGGGGGGAGACCCAGTACTTC	CATSGSRGETQYF
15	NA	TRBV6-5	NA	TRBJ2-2	TGTGCCAGCAGCCTTGGGACACGCGGGACCGGGGAGCTGTTTTTT	CASSLGTRGTGELFF
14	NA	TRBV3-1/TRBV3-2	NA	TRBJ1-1	TGTGCCAGCAGCCCTGGACCTACAGGGACTGAAGCTTTCTTT	CASSPGPTGTEAFF
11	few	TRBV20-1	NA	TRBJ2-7	TGCAGTGCTAGAGATGAGCGGGTACAGTACTTC	CSARDERVQYF
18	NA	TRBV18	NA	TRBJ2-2	TGTGCCAGCTCACCCCGGGACTCCTCCCCTCTTTACACCGGGGAGCTGTTTTTT	CASSPRDSSPLYTGELFF
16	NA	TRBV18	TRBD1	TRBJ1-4	TGTGCCAGCTCACAGGACAGGGGAACCACTAATGAAAAACTGTTTTTT	CASSQDRGTTNEKLFF
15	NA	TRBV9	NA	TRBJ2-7	TGTGCCAGCAGCGTAGAGTCGGGGTACAACTACGAGCAGTACTTC	CASSVESGYNYEQYF
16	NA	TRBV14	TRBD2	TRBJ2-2	TGTGCCAGCAGCCAAGCGGCTAGCGGGAGATCCGGGGAGCTGTTTTTT	CASSQAASGRSGELFF
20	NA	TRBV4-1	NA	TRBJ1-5	TGCGCCAGCAGCCCGTTTAGGTTTCCCAGGGGTCTTATGAGCAATCAGCCCCAGCATTTT	CASSPFRFPRGLMSNQPQHF
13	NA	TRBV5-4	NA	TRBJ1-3	TGTGCCAGCTCCTTCCTCTCTGGAAACACCATATATTTT	CASSFLSGNTIYF
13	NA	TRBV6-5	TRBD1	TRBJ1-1	TGTGCCAGCAGCCGGGACAGGGGCGCTGAAGCTTTCTTT	CASSRDRGAEAFF
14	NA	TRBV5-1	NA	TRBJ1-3	TGCGCCAGCAGCTCAGGGTCCTCTGGAAACACCATATATTTT	CASSSGSSGNTIYF
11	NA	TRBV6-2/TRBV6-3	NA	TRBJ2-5	TGTGCCAGCAGTTACGGCGAGACCCAGTACTTC	CASSYGETQYF
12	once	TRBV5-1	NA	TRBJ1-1	TGCGCCAGCTCCTCAGTTCTTATTGAAGCTTTCTTT	CASSSVLIEAFF
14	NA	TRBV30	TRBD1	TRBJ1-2	TGTGCCTGGAGTACCCCGACAGGGCTCTATGGCTACACCTTC	CAWSTPTGLYGYTF
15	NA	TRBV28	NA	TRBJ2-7	TGTGCCAGCAGCACTCGGGGTTACAGCTCCTACGAGCAGTACTTC	CASSTRGYSSYEQYF
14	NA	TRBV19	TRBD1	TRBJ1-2	TGTGCCAGTAGTATAGCCGGGACAGGGGATGGCTACACCTTC	CASSIAGTGDGYTF
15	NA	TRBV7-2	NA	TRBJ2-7	TGTGCCAGCAGCCTACTGGACTCGAGCTCCTACGAGCAGTACTTC	CASSLLDSSSYEQYF
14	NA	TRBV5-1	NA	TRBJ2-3	TGCGCCAGCAGCTTGGACATCGCTACAGATACGCAGTATTTT	CASSLDIATDTQYF
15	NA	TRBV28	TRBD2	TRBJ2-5	TGTGCCAGCAGTTTCGGTGGCGGGAGTCAAGAGACCCAGTACTTC	CASSFGGGSQETQYF
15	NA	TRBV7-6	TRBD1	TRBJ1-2	TGTGCCAGCAGCTCGGAGCGACAGGGAAACTATGGCTACACCTTC	CASSSERQGNYGYTF
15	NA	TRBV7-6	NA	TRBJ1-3	TGTGCCAGCAGCCCTTATGCAGGGGTCGGAAACACCATATATTTT	CASSPYAGVGNTIYF
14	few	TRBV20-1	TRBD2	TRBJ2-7	TGCAGTGCTAGTGCTAGCGGGGGGAACTACGAGCAGTACTTC	CSASASGGNYEQYF
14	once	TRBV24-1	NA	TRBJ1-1	TGTGCCACCAGGAACTATGGCCAGAACACTGAAGCTTTCTTT	CATRNYGQNTEAFF
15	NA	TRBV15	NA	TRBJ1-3	TGTGCCACCAGCAGAGACTTGGCCTCTGGAAACACCATATATTTT	CATSRDLASGNTIYF
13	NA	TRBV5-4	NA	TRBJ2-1	TGTGCCAGCAGCTTAGGTAGCCCCAATGAGCAGTTCTTC	CASSLGSPNEQFF
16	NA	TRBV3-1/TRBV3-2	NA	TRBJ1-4	TGTGCCAGCAGCCAGTATCAGGGACATAAAGGGGAAAAACTGTTTTTT	CASSQYQGHKGEKLFF